This T cell receptor beta chain was recorded in a study of OX40 agonist ivuxolimab in advanced cancers. Overall study: The drug used for patients, ivuxolimab, was an agonistic anti-OX40 (CD134) antibody. People who had prior anti-PD-1, anti-PD-L1 or anti-CTLA-4 therapy could take part, and approximately 43% had some.

On this clone itself: Its matching antigen is unknown.

Using immunoSEQ multiplex PCR, the repertoire was profiled, and TCRdb retains in-frame clones only, with some absent. The repertoire consists of roughly 86,000 clones, with around 91% occurring once and the leading ten covering 2.5% to 3.5%. Findings and caveats of the study: On average, CD8+ T cells showed a greater number of expanded clones than CD4+.

The CDR3 is made up of 13 amino acids. Germline V gene sequence: CDR1 SGHTA, CDR2 FQGNSA. The V and J ends lost 5 bases and 6 bases, in that order; junction bases with no gene match: 3. V and J are TRBV7-2 and TRBJ1-5, with 8 nucleotides matching TRBD1. This TCR came from an adult with an advanced solid tumor such as melanoma, head and neck, liver or kidney cancer. Sequencing was performed on CD4+ or CD8+ T cells sorted from blood, taken in a trial of the OX40 agonist ivuxolimab. DNA for the CDR3: TGTGCCAGCAGCCAGGGGGCGGCTCAGCCCCAGCATTTT. Translated, it gives CASSQGAAQPQHF.